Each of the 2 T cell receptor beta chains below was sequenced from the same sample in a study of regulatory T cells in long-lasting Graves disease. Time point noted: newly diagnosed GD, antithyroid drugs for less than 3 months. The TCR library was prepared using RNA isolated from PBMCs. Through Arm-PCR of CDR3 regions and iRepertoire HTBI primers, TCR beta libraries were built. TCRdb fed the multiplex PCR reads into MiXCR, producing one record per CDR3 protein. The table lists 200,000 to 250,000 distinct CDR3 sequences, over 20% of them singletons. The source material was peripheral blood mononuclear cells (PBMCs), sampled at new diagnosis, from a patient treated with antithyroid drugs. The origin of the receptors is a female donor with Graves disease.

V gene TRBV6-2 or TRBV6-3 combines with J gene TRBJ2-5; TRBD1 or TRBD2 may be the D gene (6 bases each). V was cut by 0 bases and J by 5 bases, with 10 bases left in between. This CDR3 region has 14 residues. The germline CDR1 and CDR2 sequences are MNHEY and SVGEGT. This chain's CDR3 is CASSYSGGSETQYF. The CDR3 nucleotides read TGTGCCAGCAGTTACTCCGGGGGCTCGGAGACCCAGTACTTC.

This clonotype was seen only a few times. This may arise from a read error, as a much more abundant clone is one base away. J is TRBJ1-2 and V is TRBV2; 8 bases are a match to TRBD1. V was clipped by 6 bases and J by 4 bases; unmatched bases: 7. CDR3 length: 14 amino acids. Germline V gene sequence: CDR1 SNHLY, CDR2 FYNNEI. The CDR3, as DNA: TGTGCCAGCAGCGGCCAGGGGGCGGGCTATGGCTACACCTTC. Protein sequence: CASSGQGAGYGYTF. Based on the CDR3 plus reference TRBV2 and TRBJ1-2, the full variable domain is EPEVTQTPSHQVTQMGQEVILRCVPISNHLYFYWYRQILGQKVEFLVSFYNNEISEKSEIFDDQFSVERPDGSNFTLKIRSTKLEDSAMYFCASSGQGAGYGYTFGSGTRLTVV.